This TCR beta chain was sequenced for a study of shared clonotypes between healthy human individuals. This clone came up a few times. Trimming cost V 4 bases and J 6 bases, with 9 bases left between them. This CDR3 spans 12 amino acids. Germline assignment: CDR1 SQVTM and CDR2 ANQGSEA. Deep-level running was used for the assay. The table came from immunoSEQ multiplex PCR; TCRdb's copy has only in-frame clones and leaves some out. This sample has more than 2,000,000 clones; just over 90% occur once, and the top ten carry about 0.39%. The gene calls are TRBV29-1 and TRBJ1-4, with D perhaps matching TRBD1 (6 bases). Sample: naive CD4+ T cells from PBMCs. Subset here: CD45RA+ positively selected. This receptor was obtained from a young man in good health. Some clones in this sample may be carry-over from other donors' samples. The CDR3 DNA reads TGCAGCGTTGCCGCAGGGGATGAAAAACTGTTTTTT. Translation gives CSVAAGDEKLFF.